The present T cell receptor (beta chain) was sequenced within a study of blood T cell repertoires in COVID-19. Study summary: Material from acute and convalescent COVID-19 was sourced from the United States, Italy and Spain. Sources were T cells, B-cell-depleted T cells, or PBMCs; the material itself was cDNA or gDNA.

Authors' analysis steps: Nucleated cell counts were estimated from reference gene primer amplification. Method: immunoSEQ multiplex PCR; TCRdb's copy keeps in-frame clones and lacks some. That table furnishes V, J and clone size, whereas the DNA furnished D and trimming. The profile shows 250,000 to 300,000 clones, 65% to 90% of them singletons. In germline, CDR1 is SGHVS, CDR2 FQNEAQ. The CDR3 length is 14 residues. Trimming pared 2 bases from V and 5 bases from J, leaving 12 bases between. J is TRBJ2-5 and V is TRBV7-8; weak D call: TRBD2 (5 bases). The sequenced material came from peripheral blood. The TCR was taken from a woman aged 55-69 years with active or convalescent COVID-19. The CDR3 reads CASSLWLAGETQYF. The CDR3 coding sequence is TGTGCCAGCAGCTTATGGCTAGCTGGGGAGACCCAGTACTTC.